This T cell receptor (beta chain) was recovered during a study of T cells after yellow fever vaccination (dated by TCRdb to between 2017 and 2020). Context from the whole study: The SMART-Seq v4 Ultra Low Input RNA kit was used to prepare libraries from fractions with low cell numbers. To follow T-cell clones before and after both primary and booster YFV17D yellow fever vaccination, bulk TCR alpha and beta repertoires underwent longitudinal sequencing. Two healthy male donors made up the cohort, one aged 18 to 30 years and the other aged 30 to 40 years. Blood was drawn at multiple timepoints before and after primary and secondary immunization, with bulk PBMC replicates and cell subsets isolated. Broader findings and caveats from the paper: Compared with the primary T-cell response, the secondary T-cell response was faster but weaker, reaching its peak on day 5 rather than on day 15. The study included only a couple of donors, which limits how far the findings can be generalized. Computational filtering was needed because FACS-sorted repertoires could contain abundant contaminating clonotypes from the bulk population. A small share of clonotypes occurred in both CD4 and CD8 compartments, likely arising from convergent recombination. After the booster, most clones that had expanded after primary vaccination were detected again (about 95% of CD4 and around 88% of CD8), suggesting broad maintenance of memory.

The treatment or condition label, read with the paper, signifies: live attenuated yellow fever vaccine strain. Two biological replicates of bulk PBMCs were collected at each blood-draw timepoint. PBMCs were isolated from peripheral blood using a standard Ficoll-Paque protocol. TriZol was used to extract RNA from bulk PBMCs, CD4 and CD8 fractions, and dextramer-positive and dextramer-negative fractions. A remark on this clonotype: Its antigen target is currently unknown. No quality values exist for individual bases; no much larger clone is one base distant.

TCR cDNA was synthesized by 5'RACE template switching, which introduced a universal primer site and unique molecular identifiers. cDNA synthesis was primed from both the TCR alpha and TCR beta constant segments. Library amplification involved two PCR steps, and the second step added sample barcodes and sequencing adapters. Sequencing of the libraries was done on either Illumina HiSeq 2500 (2x100 bp) or NovaSeq (2x150 bp). The authors' analysis ran thus. Reads were demultiplexed and collapsed into UMI consensus sequences with MIGEC, and V(D)J alignment was performed with MiXCR. Clonotypes responding to the vaccine were identified with edgeR on replicate PBMC samples, with the criteria of FDR below 0.01 and a log2 fold change above 5 up to day 15. Each bulk clonotype received a CD4 or CD8 identity based on whether the sequenced CD4 or CD8 repertoire contained that clonotype at higher abundance. TCRdb handled the public reads itself, with Q25 trimming in fastp and clone calling in MiXCR, and kept productive beta chains. Merged by CDR3 protein, the rows form single entries marked with the most common genes and DNA. The V and J calls and clone size are TCRdb's, not the authors'. In this sample the table shows more than 450,000 distinct CDR3 sequences, just over 20% of which occur a single time. Clones ranked in the top ten supply roughly a sixth of the sample.

The material was PBMCs, obtained less than 25 days after the first yellow fever vaccination. This TCR was recovered from a man between 18 and 35 years old who received the YFV17D yellow fever vaccine.

The CDR3 region: CASSDRGRNQPQHF. The nucleotide sequence reads TGTGCCAGCAGCGACAGGGGACGCAATCAGCCCCAGCATTTT. Rearrangement joined TRBV2 to TRBJ1-5; 8 middle bases align to TRBD1. V ends up 6 bases short and J 2 bases short, with an unmatched junction base count of 3. The germline V gene yields SNHLY for CDR1 and FYNNEI for CDR2. Reading from cysteine to phenylalanine, the CDR3 counts 14 amino acids. The sequence is cut down to CDR3 DNA, 42 bases in frame from base 1.